A single T cell receptor (beta chain) is shown here with its context. This clonotype was counted a few times. This receptor's antigen is unknown. No base quality values were provided; no much bigger clone lies one nucleotide off. The method behind the library was RT-PCR. Sequencing instrument: Illumina HiSeq 2500. TCRdb reworked the public reads: Q25 trimming with fastp, MiXCR clone assembly, productive beta chains retained. For every CDR3 protein sequence, its rows merge into one entry that carries the most common genes and DNA. Present in this sample are around 180,000 distinct CDR3 sequences, about 10% of which were seen just once. Approximately 10% of the sample comes from the top ten. The sample belongs to a study of response to subunit inactivated influenza vaccine (dated by TCRdb to the late 2010s). In terms of the full investigation: Deep quantitative T cell receptor repertoire profiling was used in the study to track responses to a trivalent subunit inactivated influenza vaccine. Results and caveats for the whole study, not just this receptor: The authors suggested that each seasonal influenza vaccination may recruit only a limited number of new T cells.

The V end loses 0 bases and the J end loses 6 bases, and a stretch of 11 bases separates them. From cysteine to phenylalanine, the CDR3 is 14 amino acids long. The DNA shown is the 42-base CDR3, in frame from base 1. CDR1 and CDR2 (DFQATT, SNEGSKA) derive from the germline V gene (reference sequence). The chain is encoded by TRBV20-1 joined to TRBJ2-2, and perhaps TRBD2 as D gene, on 6 matching bases. Sequenced material: non-naive T cells sorted from PBMCs, taken on the day of vaccination. Interpreted using the paper, the cell subset or site label stands for: memory T cell fraction. The sequence was collected from a man aged 45-65 years who received an inactivated influenza vaccine. Donor details come from another sample of the same person, matched by shared clones. The CDR3 protein is CSARDLGRSGELFF. The bases are TGCAGTGCTAGAGATCTGGGGAGGTCCGGGGAGCTGTTTTTT.